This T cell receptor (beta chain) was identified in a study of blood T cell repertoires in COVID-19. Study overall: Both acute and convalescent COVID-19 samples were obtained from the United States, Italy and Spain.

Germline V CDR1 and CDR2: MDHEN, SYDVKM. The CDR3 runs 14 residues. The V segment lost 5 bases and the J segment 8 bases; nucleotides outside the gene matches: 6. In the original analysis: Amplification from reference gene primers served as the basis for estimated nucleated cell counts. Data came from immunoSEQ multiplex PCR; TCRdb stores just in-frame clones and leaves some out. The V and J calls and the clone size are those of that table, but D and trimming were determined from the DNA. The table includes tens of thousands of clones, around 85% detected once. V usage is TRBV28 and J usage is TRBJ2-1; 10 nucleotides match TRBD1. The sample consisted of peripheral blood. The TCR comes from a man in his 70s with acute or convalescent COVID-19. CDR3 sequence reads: CASSETGGGDEQFF. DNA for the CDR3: TGTGCCAGCAGTGAGACAGGGGGCGGGGATGAGCAGTTCTTC.